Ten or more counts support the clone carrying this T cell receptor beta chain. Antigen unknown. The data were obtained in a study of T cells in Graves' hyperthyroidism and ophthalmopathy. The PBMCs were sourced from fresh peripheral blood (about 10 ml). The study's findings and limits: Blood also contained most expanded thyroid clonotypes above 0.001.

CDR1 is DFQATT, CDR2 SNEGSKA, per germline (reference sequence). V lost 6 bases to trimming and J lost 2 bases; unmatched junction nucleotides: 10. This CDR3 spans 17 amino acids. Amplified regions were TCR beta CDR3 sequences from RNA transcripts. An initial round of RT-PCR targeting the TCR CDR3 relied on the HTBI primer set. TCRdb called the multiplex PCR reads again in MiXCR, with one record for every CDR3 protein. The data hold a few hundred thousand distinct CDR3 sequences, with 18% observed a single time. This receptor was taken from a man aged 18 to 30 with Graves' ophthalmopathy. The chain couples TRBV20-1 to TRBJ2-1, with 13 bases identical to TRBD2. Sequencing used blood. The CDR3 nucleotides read TGCAGTGCACCGACTAGCGGGGGGCTGATCACCTACAATGAGCAGTTCTTC. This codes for CSAPTSGGLITYNEQFF.